This is a list of T cell receptor beta chains from one sample in a study of blood T cell repertoires in COVID-19. Measured with immunoSEQ multiplex PCR; TCRdb has only the in-frame clones, and not every one. The table includes about 180,000 clones, about nine tenths detected once. The sequenced sample consisted of peripheral blood. All receptors derive from a man aged 18 to 30 who had recovered from COVID-19. CDR3s include the opening cysteine and the closing phenylalanine or tryptophan. A D gene is named only where the DNA matches it firmly. A clone size is listed for some rows: how often the clone was seen (once, few, many), or a class if it is expanded.

TRBV4-3	TRBJ2-4	-	few	CASSQDLSTLNIQYF	TGCGCCAGCAGCCAAGATCTATCGACATTAAACATTCAGTACTTC
TRBV15	TRBJ2-1	-	-	CATSTLLGGSYNEQFF	TGTGCCACCAGCACCCTGCTAGGAGGCTCCTACAATGAGCAGTTCTTC
TRBV3-1/TRBV3-2	TRBJ2-3	TRBD2	-	CASSLSGGQDTQYF	TGTGCCAGCAGCCTTTCGGGGGGGCAAGATACGCAGTATTTT
TRBV5-6	TRBJ2-7	TRBD1	-	CASSLGDRGGEQYF	TGTGCCAGCAGCTTGGGAGACAGGGGAGGCGAGCAGTACTTC
TRBV7-9	TRBJ2-7	TRBD1	once	CASSWGQDSEQYF	TGTGCCAGCAGCTGGGGACAGGACTCCGAGCAGTACTTC
TRBV6-5	TRBJ2-2	TRBD2	-	CASSLRELNTGELFF	TGTGCCAGCAGTCTGCGGGAGTTAAACACCGGGGAGCTGTTTTTT
TRBV28	TRBJ2-7	-	-	CAGGGLYEQYF	TGTGCCGGGGGGGGCCTCTACGAGCAGTACTTC
TRBV6-5	TRBJ2-6	-	-	CASSKTGSGANVLTF	TGTGCCAGCAGTAAAACAGGGAGCGGGGCCAACGTCCTGACTTTC
TRBV7-9	TRBJ1-3	TRBD1	-	CASSLAGTAPGNTIYF	TGTGCCAGCAGCTTAGCCGGGACAGCCCCTGGAAACACCATATATTTT
TRBV11-2	TRBJ2-2	TRBD1	once	CASTSGTGYTGELFF	TGTGCCAGCACCTCCGGGACAGGTTACACCGGGGAGCTGTTTTTT
TRBV18	TRBJ2-5	TRBD1	-	CASSPRQGVETQYF	TGTGCCAGCTCACCACGACAGGGGGTCGAGACCCAGTACTTC
TRBV4-3	TRBJ1-5	-	-	CASSQDSGNDQPQHF	TGCGCCAGCAGCCAAGATTCCGGGAACGATCAGCCCCAGCATTTT
TRBV6-5	TRBJ2-2	TRBD2	-	CASSRLTSSTGELFF	TGTGCCAGCAGTAGGCTGACTAGCAGCACCGGGGAGCTGTTTTTT
TRBV29-1	TRBJ1-1	TRBD1	-	CSVGLRDRNTEAFF	TGCAGCGTTGGGCTCCGGGACAGGAACACTGAAGCTTTCTTT
TRBV4-3	TRBJ2-1	TRBD2	-	CASSRKAGEGREQFF	TGCGCCAGCAGCCGCAAAGCGGGAGAAGGGCGTGAGCAGTTCTTC
TRBV18	TRBJ2-1	TRBD1	-	CASSLNNIDSGQGLF	TGTGCCAGCTCACTAAATAATATAGATTCGGGACAGGGTCTCTTC
TRBV11-2	TRBJ2-5	-	-	CASSLDPAQGWETQYF	TGTGCCAGCAGCTTAGATCCGGCGCAGGGGTGGGAGACCCAGTACTTC
TRBV28	TRBJ1-1	TRBD1	-	CASTDLMGQGAGRTEAFF	TGTGCCAGCACCGACTTAATGGGACAGGGGGCGGGGAGAACTGAAGCTTTCTTT
TRBV19	TRBJ2-1	TRBD1	-	CASSIDGQGGYNEQFF	TGTGCCAGTAGTATAGATGGACAGGGGGGCTACAATGAGCAGTTCTTC
TRBV28	TRBJ1-4	TRBD1	-	CASSSLLKGSTGLGKLFF	TGTGCCAGCAGTTCCCTTTTGAAAGGTTCGACAGGGCTCGGGAAACTGTTTTTT
TRBV11-2	TRBJ2-1	TRBD2	once	CASSSQTGTSVNQQFF	TGTGCCAGCAGCTCCCAAACCGGGACTAGCGTCAATCAGCAGTTCTTC
TRBV4-1	TRBJ1-4	TRBD1	-	CASSPGTATNEKLFF	TGCGCCAGCAGCCCGGGGACAGCAACTAATGAAAAACTGTTTTTT
TRBV6-5	TRBJ2-1	TRBD2	-	CASSGTIGAEQFF	TGTGCCAGCTCCGGGACTATCGGAGCTGAGCAGTTCTTC
TRBV6-1	TRBJ2-5	-	-	CASSEWGPETQYF	TGTGCCAGCAGTGAATGGGGGCCCGAGACCCAGTACTTC
TRBV19	TRBJ1-2	-	few	CASSMGRAYYGYTF	TGTGCCAGTAGTATGGGCAGGGCTTACTATGGCTACACCTTC
TRBV5-1	TRBJ2-5	-	-	CASRFDTAYPRETQYF	TGCGCCAGCAGGTTTGACACAGCCTACCCCAGGGAGACCCAGTACTTC